This T cell receptor beta chain was recovered during a study of blood T cell repertoires in COVID-19. Overall study: Acute and convalescent COVID-19 samples came from the United States, Italy and Spain. Sources were T cells, B-cell-depleted T cells, or PBMCs; the material itself was cDNA or gDNA.

J lost 0 bases, V lost 2 bases, and 13 bases had no gene match. Germline CDR1 and CDR2: LNHDA and SQIVND (reference sequence). This CDR3 has 19 amino acids. Per the authors' pipeline: Reference gene primer amplification yielded estimated nucleated cell counts. Repertoires were generated with immunoSEQ multiplex PCR, while TCRdb's copy carries only in-frame clones and drops some. The V and J calls and clone size are taken from that table; D and trimming were inferred from the DNA. The repertoire holds about 310,000 clones, roughly 87% seen once, with 1% in the top ten. The V and J genes are TRBV19 and TRBJ1-3, with TRBD1 identical over 7 bases. This clonotype was obtained from a man aged 50-60 years with active or convalescent COVID-19. Sequencing used peripheral blood. The CDR3 DNA is TGTGCCAGTAGTATAATCGACAGGGCGATGGCGAGCTCTGGAAACACCATATATTTT. It codes for CASSIIDRAMASSGNTIYF.